The clone carrying this T cell receptor (beta chain) was recorded once. A second PCR of about 7 to 11 cycles used a sample-barcoded 5' primer and a J-beta primer mix. TCRdb re-called the 5' RACE reads through MiXCR, storing one row per CDR3 protein. The sample has about 780,000 distinct CDR3 sequences, 35% to 60% seen once. The data were taken from a study of blood T cells in healthy people across ages. Trimming cost V 6 bases and J 7 bases; bases outside gene matches: 12. The CDR3 runs 15 residues. The germline V gene encodes CDR1 MNHEY and CDR2 SVGAGI. Sequencing was done on a sample of blood. The TCR originated in a man aged 80 or over in good health. The chain uses TRBV6-5 and TRBJ1-1, with TRBD1 matching 9 bases. The CDR3 sequence is CASRVTGGGMVEAFF. DNA of the CDR3: TGTGCCAGCAGGGTTACAGGGGGCGGGATGGTTGAAGCTTTCTTT.